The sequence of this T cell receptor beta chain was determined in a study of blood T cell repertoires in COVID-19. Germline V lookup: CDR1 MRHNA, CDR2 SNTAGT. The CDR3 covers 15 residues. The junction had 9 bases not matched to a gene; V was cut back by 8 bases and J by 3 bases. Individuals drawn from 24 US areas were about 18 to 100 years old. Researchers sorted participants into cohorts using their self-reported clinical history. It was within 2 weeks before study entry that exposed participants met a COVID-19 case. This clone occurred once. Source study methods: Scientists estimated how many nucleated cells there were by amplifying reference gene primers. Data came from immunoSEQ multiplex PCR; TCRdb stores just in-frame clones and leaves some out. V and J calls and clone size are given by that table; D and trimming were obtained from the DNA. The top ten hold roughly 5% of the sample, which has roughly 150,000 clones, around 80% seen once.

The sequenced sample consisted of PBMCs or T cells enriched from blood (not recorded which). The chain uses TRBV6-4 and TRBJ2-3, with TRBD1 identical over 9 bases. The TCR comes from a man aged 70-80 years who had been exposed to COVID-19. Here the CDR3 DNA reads TGTGCCAGCGCCGTGGGGACAGGGCCAACAGATACGCAGTATTTT. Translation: CASAVGTGPTDTQYF.